This T cell receptor (beta chain) was sequenced for a study of CD8+CD57+ T cells in acquired aplastic anemia. As for the study in general: The sorted CD4+ and CD8+ cells yielded an average around 3.2 ug of DNA.

In this sample, this clonotype turned up many times. Its antigen is currently unknown. Researchers used genomic DNA as the template to profile TCR beta VDJ and CDR3. Each CDR3 protein is one row after TCRdb ran MiXCR on the reads. This sample has roughly 180,000 distinct CDR3 sequences; 64% occur once, and the top ten carry around 42%. The CDR3 consists of 18 residues. In germline, CDR1 is SGHDT, CDR2 YYEEEE. V was clipped by 2 bases and J by 4 bases, with 22 bases between them. Findings and limits, study-wide: About 28 sequences, all CD8+ CDR3, were shared between patients and controls. The CD8+ Simpson's diversity of patients and controls was not significantly different.

Sequencing was carried out using sorted CD4+, CD8+, or CD8+CD57+ T cells (not recorded which) from PBMCs. The V and J genes are TRBV5-6 and TRBJ1-5, with TRBD1 as a possible D gene (5 bases). The TCR comes from a human donor with severe aplastic anemia or a healthy control (not recorded which). In nucleotides, the CDR3 is TGTGCCAGCAGCTTTGGCGGGGCGGGGAGGATGGGGAATCAGCCCCAGCATTTT. As protein: CASSFGGAGRMGNQPQHF.